These 27 T cell receptor beta chains originate from one sample sequenced in a study of blood T cell repertoires in COVID-19. TCRdb's copy holds only in-frame clones and misses some; the assay was immunoSEQ multiplex PCR. This sample carries 150,000 to 200,000 clones, approximately 85% of them seen once, and the ten largest clones take roughly 8.2%. Sequenced input: peripheral blood. Receptors were obtained from a woman aged 55-70 years with acute or convalescent COVID-19.

In this sample, this clone turned up once. The rearrangement uses TRBV5-6 and TRBJ1-5; a possible D gene is TRBD1 (6 bases). The CDR3 is made up of 15 amino acids. Per germline, CDR1 SGHDT and CDR2 YYEEEE. V lost 5 bases and J lost 3, with 15 bases in between. The CDR3 loop reads CASSFLQGSNQPQHF. CDR3 DNA: TGTGCCAGCAGTTTCCTACAGGGCTCCAATCAGCCCCAGCATTTT.

J is TRBJ2-2 and V is TRBV13; TRBD2 aligns across 11 bases. CDR1 PRHDT and CDR2 FYEKMQ come from the germline V gene (reference sequence). V lost 1 base, J lost 2 bases, and 6 bases stayed unmatched. CDR3 size: 18 residues. The CDR3 DNA reads TGTGCCAGCAGCTTAGCGGTGACTAGCGGGATTAACACCGGGGAGCTGTTTTTT. Translation: CASSLAVTSGINTGELFF.

The rearrangement uses TRBV6-1 and TRBJ1-1; D is perhaps TRBD1 (5 bases). V lost 2 bases, J lost 2 bases, and 12 bases lay in between. The length of the CDR3 is 15 residues. CDR1 and CDR2 from the germline V gene are MNHNS and SASEGT. Here the CDR3 DNA reads TGTGCCAGCAGTGAACGGAGGGGCGTCAACACTGAAGCTTTCTTT. It is translated as CASSERRGVNTEAFF.

The J gene is TRBJ2-4, the V gene TRBV11-3; D call uncertain. From germline, CDR1 is SGHNT and CDR2 YENEEA. This CDR3 contains 12 residues. V lost 7 bases and J 6 bases, leaving 10 bases between the germline ends. DNA for the CDR3: TGTGCCAGCACCCATCGCGTAAACATTCAGTACTTC. It codes for CASTHRVNIQYF.

The rearrangement links TRBV10-3 to TRBJ2-2, with 8 positions matching TRBD2. This CDR3 has 16 amino acids. V shed 4 bases and J 3 bases; nucleotides not matched to a gene: 7. The germline CDR1 and CDR2 sequences are ENHRY and SYGVKD. CDR3 loop: CAISAMGLGDTGELFF. CDR3 DNA sequence: TGTGCCATCAGTGCTATGGGACTAGGGGACACCGGGGAGCTGTTTTTT.

This chain connects TRBV28 to TRBJ1-1; D not certain. CDR1 is MDHEN and CDR2 is SYDVKM in the germline V gene. The CDR3 runs to 14 residues. Trimming shortened V by 6 bases and J by 2 bases, and 13 bases separated the two germline ends. CDR3 residues: CASSPTRSNTEAFF. DNA for the CDR3: TGTGCCAGCAGCCCTACCCGGAGTAACACTGAAGCTTTCTTT.

This chain joins TRBV19 and TRBJ2-2, with 7 bases that match TRBD1. V shed 9 bases and J 0 bases; nucleotides not matched to a gene: 13. This CDR3 contains 17 residues. Germline CDR1 reads LNHDA; CDR2 reads SQIVND (reference sequence). The DNA of the CDR3 is TGTGCCAGCCGGAGTAGAGGGGACAGTGCGAACACCGGGGAGCTGTTTTTT. Protein sequence: CASRSRGDSANTGELFF.

This clone was recorded a few times. The chain has TRBV6-2 or TRBV6-3 and TRBJ1-1, with 7 bases aligning to TRBD1. The germline CDR1 and CDR2 sequences are MNHEY and SVGEGT. The CDR3 has 14 residues. V gave up 6 bases and J gave up 0 bases; unmatched junction bases: 4. DNA of the CDR3: TGTGCCAGCAGCCGAGACAGGGTGAACACTGAAGCTTTCTTT. This translates into CASSRDRVNTEAFF.

The rearrangement uses TRBV5-1 and TRBJ2-5; possibly TRBD1 for D (8 bases). V was clipped by 4 bases and J by 5 bases, with 21 bases between them. CDR1 and CDR2 from the germline V gene are SGHRS and YFSETQ. The CDR3 loop spans 16 amino acids. The chain's CDR3 is CASSPYGQGGRETQYF. The CDR3 bases are TGCGCCAGCAGCCCCTACGGACAGGGAGGGAGGGAGACCCAGTACTTC.

V usage is TRBV24-1 and J usage is TRBJ2-7; 8 positions match TRBD1. V lost 8 bases, J lost 3 bases, and 11 bases stayed unmatched. Germline V gene data show CDR1 as KGHDR and CDR2 as SFDVKD. The CDR3 covers 15 residues. The CDR3 is CATIPGQGLCYEQYV. Written as DNA, the CDR3 is TGTGCCACCATCCCTGGACAGGGTCTATGCTACGAGCAGTACGTC.

The J gene is TRBJ2-7, the V gene TRBV3-1 (or the pseudogene TRBV3-2); the D gene is possibly TRBD1 (6 bases). Trimming took off 4 bases at V and 6 bases at J, with 16 bases between the two ends. This CDR3 is 14 amino acids long. CDR1 is LGHDT, CDR2 YNNKEL, per germline (reference sequence). In nucleotides, the CDR3 is TGTGCCAGCAGCCCCCGACAGGCATCAGGCGAGCAGTACTTC. Translated, it gives CASSPRQASGEQYF.

In nucleotides, the CDR3 is TGTGCCAGCAGTTTTGCGACTACAGGGGGCACCGGGGAGCTGTTTTTT. It encodes CASSFATTGGTGELFF. The chain employs TRBV27 and TRBJ2-2; 8 nucleotides match TRBD1. The CDR3 has 16 residues. Germline V lookup: CDR1 MNHEY, CDR2 SMNVEV (reference sequence). The junction had 7 bases not matched to a gene; V was cut back by 3 bases and J by 4 bases.

V and J are TRBV7-9 and TRBJ1-6; 8 bases line up with TRBD1. J lost 7 bases, V lost 6 bases, and 11 bases had no gene match. Germline CDR1 and CDR2: SEHNR and FQNEAQ (reference sequence). CDR3 size: 16 residues. CDR3 nucleotides: TGTGCCAGCAGGGCTATGGATACAGGGGGGAATTCACCCCTCCACTTT. It is translated as CASRAMDTGGNSPLHF.

The chain joins TRBV5-1 to TRBJ2-1, with 16 bases matching TRBD2. Trimming took 5 bases from V and 7 from J; bases not matched to a gene: 6. Looked up from germline, CDR1 is SGHRS and CDR2 is YFSETQ. This CDR3 has 16 amino acids. CDR3: CASSPGLAGGGNEQFF. The CDR3 DNA reads TGCGCCAGCAGTCCGGGACTAGCGGGAGGGGGAAATGAGCAGTTCTTC. The full variable domain, its missing parts supplied by reference TRBV5-1 and TRBJ2-1, is KAGVTQTPRYLIKTRGQQVTLSCSPISGHRSVSWYQQTPGQGLQFLFEYFSETQRNKGNFPGRFSGRQFSNSRSEMNVSTLELGDSALYLCASSPGLAGGGNEQFFGPGTRLTVL.

The J gene is TRBJ2-1, the V gene TRBV5-1; 9 bases fit TRBD2. In germline, CDR1 is SGHRS, CDR2 YFSETQ. Trimming at V came to 0 bases and at J to 4 bases, leaving 5 bases not matched to a gene. The CDR3 length is 16 residues. CDR3 coding DNA: TGCGCCAGCAGCTTGGGACTAGCGGACGCATACAATGAGCAGTTCTTC. Encoded protein: CASSLGLADAYNEQFF.

This chain connects TRBV29-1 to TRBJ2-5; D is unclear. From germline, CDR1 is SQVTM and CDR2 ANQGSEA. V lost 4 bases to trimming and J lost 5 bases, with 5 bases between them. The CDR3 is 10 residues long. The CDR3 coding sequence is TGCAGCGTTGTAGTGGAGACCCAGTACTTC. As protein: CSVVVETQYF. Full variable domain (missing parts from reference TRBV29-1 and TRBJ2-5): SAVISQKPSRDICQRGTSLTIQCQVDSQVTMMFWYRQQPGQSLTLIATANQGSEATYESGFVIDKFPISRPNLTFSTLTVSNMSPEDSSIYLCSVVVETQYFGPGTRLLVL.

CDR3 sequence: CASSGSSNEKLFF. The CDR3 coding sequence is TGTGCCAGCAGCGGGAGTTCAAATGAAAAACTGTTTTTT. This chain links TRBV3-1 (or the pseudogene TRBV3-2) with TRBJ1-4, with unresolved D. CDR1 and CDR2 from the germline V gene are LGHDT and YNNKEL (reference sequence). Trimming took 5 bases from V and 5 from J, leaving 9 bases between them. The CDR3 consists of 13 residues.

This chain links TRBV6-2 or TRBV6-3 with TRBJ2-5, with a tentative D call TRBD2 (5 bases). The CDR3 is 13 residues long. The germline CDR1 and CDR2 sequences are MNHEY and SVGEGT. Trimming shortened V by 5 bases and J by 5 bases, and 12 bases separated the two germline ends. The DNA of the CDR3 is TGTGCCAGCAGTCTCCTCAGGAGGGAGACCCAGTACTTC. It codes for CASSLLRRETQYF.

Notes on this clone: Since a much larger clone is just one base distant, this may be a read error. The J gene is TRBJ1-5, the V gene TRBV27; D might be TRBD1 (6 bases). Trimming took off 4 bases at V and 1 base at J, with 8 bases between the two ends. This CDR3 comprises 14 residues. Germline V gene lookup returns CDR1 MNHEY and CDR2 SMNVEV (reference sequence). CDR3 sequence: CASSSQGSNQPQHF. CDR3 nucleotide sequence: TGTGCCAGCAGTTCACAGGGAAGCAATCAGCCCCAGCATTTT.

The chain joins TRBV5-1 to TRBJ1-3; TRBD1 might be the D (6 bases). Germline CDR1 and CDR2: SGHRS and YFSETQ. This CDR3 region has 15 residues. Trimming took 5 bases from V and 0 from J, leaving 12 bases between them. CDR3: CASSFDRFSGNTIYF. The CDR3 DNA is TGCGCCAGCAGTTTCGACAGGTTCTCTGGAAACACCATATATTTT.

CDR3 DNA sequence: TGTGCCAGCAGAGAACAGATCTATGGCTACACCTTC. Its protein is CASREQIYGYTF. The chain carries TRBV28 and TRBJ1-2; D not certain. The CDR3 is 12 residues long. Germline values: CDR1 MDHEN, CDR2 SYDVKM. Trimming removed 6 bases from V and 4 bases from J, with 9 bases in between.

This chain joins TRBV5-1 and TRBJ1-4; the match to TRBD1 covers 10 bases. Losses at the gene ends were 0 bases for V and 14 bases for J; bases not matched to a gene: 7. Germline V gene lookup returns CDR1 SGHRS and CDR2 YFSETQ. The CDR3 loop spans 14 amino acids. The CDR3 reads CASSLGQGAEGLFF. DNA for the CDR3: TGCGCCAGCAGCTTGGGACAGGGGGCTGAAGGTCTGTTTTTT.

The chain joins TRBV18 to TRBJ2-2, with 10 positions matching TRBD2. Unmatched junction bases numbered 12, after V lost 3 bases and J lost 5 bases. The CDR3 runs to 18 residues. Germline CDR1 KGHSH, CDR2 LQKENI. CDR3 amino acids: CASSPVTSGAPRTGELFF. The CDR3 bases are TGTGCCAGCTCACCGGTAACTAGCGGGGCACCACGGACCGGGGAGCTGTTTTTT.

The rearrangement uses TRBV9 and TRBJ2-3, with 8 bases fitting TRBD2. V gave up 0 bases and J gave up 2 bases; unmatched junction bases: 5. This CDR3 region has 16 residues. Germline CDR1 and CDR2: SGDLS and YYNGEE. CDR3 region: CASSVAASGSTDTQYF. CDR3 sequence (DNA): TGTGCCAGCAGCGTAGCTGCTAGCGGGTCCACAGATACGCAGTATTTT.

This clone was seen a handful of times. The chain has TRBV23-1 and TRBJ2-1; D perhaps matches TRBD2 (5 bases). TRBV23-1 is marked as an open reading frame, function uncertain. This CDR3 region has 16 residues. The V end lost 4 bases, the J end lost 3 bases, and 16 bases lay between the germline ends. CDR3 sequence reads: CASSPLQREGYNEQFF. The CDR3 DNA is TGCGCCAGCAGTCCTCTCCAGCGCGAGGGCTACAATGAGCAGTTCTTC.

This clone showed up just once. The V call is TRBV18, the J call TRBJ1-1; possible D gene TRBD1, 5 bases. The germline CDR1 and CDR2 sequences are KGHSH and LQKENI. The CDR3 is 14 amino acids. Trimming removed 3 bases from V and 0 bases from J, with 8 bases in between. The CDR3 here is CASSPGGLNTEAFF. The CDR3 coding sequence is TGTGCCAGCTCACCCGGGGGGTTGAACACTGAAGCTTTCTTT.

This chain uses TRBV2 with TRBJ1-2, with D unresolved. In germline, CDR1 is SNHLY, CDR2 FYNNEI. This CDR3 region has 12 residues. Trimming cost V 2 bases and J 4 bases, with 5 bases left between them. The CDR3 is CASSESVYGYTF. In nucleotides, the CDR3 is TGTGCCAGCAGTGAATCGGTCTATGGCTACACCTTC.